The 27 T cell receptor beta chains below come from one sample, sequenced in a study of T cells after yellow fever vaccination. MiXCR, run by TCRdb on the 5' RACE reads, gives a single entry per CDR3 protein. The table has just over 300,000 distinct CDR3 sequences, around 4% seen once. The sequencing here drew on PBMCs, taken on the day of the yellow fever booster vaccination. The source is a man between 18 and 29 years old who received the YFV17D yellow fever vaccine.

This clonotype has more than one count but fewer than ten. The rearrangement links TRBV5-8 to TRBJ2-7, with D possibly matching TRBD1 (5 bases). Looked up from germline, CDR1 is SGHTS and CDR2 is YDEGEE. The V end was cut by 3 bases, the J end by 3 bases, with 10 bases between. CDR3 length equals 13 residues. The CDR3 DNA sequence: TGTGCCAGCAGCTCCCGACAGTACTACGAGCAGTACGTC. It codes for CASSSRQYYEQYV.

This clonotype was detected ten times or more. The V call is TRBV12-3 or TRBV12-4, the J call TRBJ2-3, with D unclear. There are 11 residues in the CDR3. With 6 bases removed from V and 2 bases from J, the gap between germline ends came to 3 bases. CDR3 in amino acids: CASRITDTQYF. The CDR3 DNA is TGTGCCAGCAGGATCACAGATACGCAGTATTTT.

This clonotype was detected ten times or more. The V call is TRBV3-1, the J call TRBJ2-1; D not certain. Germline CDR1 and CDR2: LGHDT and YNNKEL (reference sequence). V was pared by 1 base and J by 5 bases, with 6 bases between. The CDR3 totals 13 residues. The CDR3 region is CASSQVWNNEQFF. The CDR3, as DNA: TGTGCCAGCAGCCAAGTATGGAACAATGAGCAGTTCTTC.

This clonotype appeared many times. The chain joins TRBV4-3 to TRBJ1-2; D possibly corresponds to TRBD1 (6 bases). The CDR3 is made up of 16 amino acids. The V gene's germline CDR1 is LGHNA and CDR2 YSLEER. V was clipped by 1 base and J by 4 bases, with 16 bases between them. The CDR3 protein is CASSQGSPGATYGYTF. The CDR3, as DNA: TGCGCCAGCAGCCAAGGCTCGCCAGGGGCGACCTATGGCTACACCTTC.

Only a few counts were recorded for this clonotype. The chain links TRBV7-2 to TRBJ2-3; a weak D match, TRBD1 (6 bases). CDR1 and CDR2 from the germline V gene are SGHTA and FQGNSA. Trimming took off 3 bases at V and 2 bases at J, with 15 bases between the two ends. This CDR3 has 16 amino acids. The CDR3 loop is CASSFPGVTPTDTQYF. CDR3 in DNA: TGTGCCAGCAGCTTTCCAGGGGTGACCCCCACAGATACGCAGTATTTT.

This clonotype has ten or more counts. CDR3 protein: CASSSTQDRPYEQYV. The CDR3 DNA sequence: TGTGCCAGCAGCTCTACCCAGGACAGACCCTACGAGCAGTACGTC. The chain has TRBV3-1 and TRBJ2-7, with D possibly TRBD1 on 6 matching bases. From germline, CDR1 is LGHDT and CDR2 YNNKEL (reference sequence). The CDR3 extends over 15 amino acids. The germline V and J ends were trimmed by 5 bases and 2 bases, with 16 bases remaining between them.

This clonotype was detected many times. The rearrangement joins TRBV5-1 to TRBJ2-7; D not resolved. Germline CDR1 is SGHRS and CDR2 is YFSETQ. V dropped 0 bases and J dropped 5 bases, with 6 bases sitting between them. The CDR3 loop spans 12 amino acids. The CDR3 sequence: CASSLGRDEQYF. In DNA form, the CDR3 reads TGCGCCAGCAGCTTGGGTAGGGACGAGCAGTACTTC.

This clonotype was seen only a few times. The chain has TRBV6-6 and TRBJ1-4; tentatively, D is TRBD1 (5 bases). V was clipped by 6 bases and J by 8 bases, with 16 bases between them. Per germline, CDR1 MNHNY and CDR2 SVGAGI (reference sequence). This CDR3 is 14 amino acids long. The CDR3 sequence: CASSPRGGWEKLFF. Written as DNA, the CDR3 is TGTGCCAGCAGCCCCCGGGGGGGTTGGGAAAAACTGTTTTTT.

This clonotype appeared many times. The V call is TRBV9, the J call TRBJ2-5, with 7 bases aligning to TRBD2. Germline V gene sequence: CDR1 SGDLS, CDR2 YYNGEE. The CDR3 sequence is 13 residues long. The V segment lost 0 bases and the J segment 5 bases; nucleotides outside the gene matches: 1. As DNA, the CDR3 is TGTGCCAGCAGCGTAGACGGGAGGGAGACCCAGTACTTC. Translating gives CASSVDGRETQYF.

This clonotype was seen ten or more times. The rearrangement links TRBV18 to TRBJ2-7; D may be TRBD2 (6 bases). Trimming shortened V by 3 bases and J by 1 base, and 13 bases separated the two germline ends. The CDR3 loop spans 15 amino acids. Germline CDR1 and CDR2: KGHSH and LQKENI. The CDR3 loop is CASSPSVAESYEQYV. The CDR3 nucleotides read TGTGCCAGCTCACCGTCGGTAGCGGAGTCCTACGAGCAGTACGTC.

This clonotype was seen at least ten times. The rearrangement links TRBV20-1 to TRBJ2-3; no firm D call. The V gene lost 2 bases and the J gene lost 1 base, with 10 bases spanning the gap. Germline V gene sequence: CDR1 DFQATT, CDR2 SNEGSKA (reference sequence). CDR3 length: 14 amino acids. The chain's CDR3 is CSARIGWGTDTQYF. Here the CDR3 DNA reads TGCAGTGCTAGAATTGGGTGGGGCACAGATACGCAGTATTTT.

This clonotype was recorded a few times. This chain joins TRBV7-9 and TRBJ1-1; tentatively, D is TRBD1 (6 bases). The CDR3 length is 14 residues. With 10 bases removed from V and 0 bases from J, the gap between germline ends came to 15 bases. Germline lookup yields CDR1 SEHNR and CDR2 FQNEAQ (reference sequence). CDR3 protein: CANQPQGMNTEAFF. The CDR3 nucleotides read TGTGCCAACCAACCGCAGGGGATGAACACTGAAGCTTTCTTT.

CDR3 residues: CASNTRGFEQYV. Written as DNA, the CDR3 is TGTGCCAGCAACACGCGGGGGTTCGAGCAGTACGTC. The chain has TRBV28 and TRBJ2-7; 7 bases map to TRBD2. The J segment lost 6 bases and the V segment lost 7 bases, leaving 6 bases of the junction unmatched. The V gene's germline CDR1 is MDHEN and CDR2 SYDVKM. The CDR3 spans 12 residues.

This clonotype was seen ten or more times. This chain uses TRBV20-1 with TRBJ1-4, with D unresolved. CDR3 length equals 16 residues. Looked up from germline, CDR1 is DFQATT and CDR2 is SNEGSKA (reference sequence). V shed 6 bases and J shed 7 bases, with 24 bases lying between them. CDR3 sequence reads: CSARLIAYGEGEKLFF. For the CDR3, the DNA is TGCAGTGCACGACTTATCGCTTACGGGGAAGGTGAAAAACTGTTTTTT.

This clonotype was detected many times. The chain links TRBV6-5 to TRBJ2-5; D is uncertain. V lost 5 bases, J lost 5 bases, and 15 bases lay in between. The length of the CDR3 is 14 residues. CDR1 MNHEY and CDR2 SVGAGI come from the germline V gene. CDR3 sequence (DNA): TGTGCCAGCAGTAGATCGACCCGGTGGGAGACCCAGTACTTC. Translating it yields CASSRSTRWETQYF.

This clonotype has at least ten counts. V usage is TRBV5-1 and J usage is TRBJ1-6; D gene ambiguous. The germline CDR1 and CDR2 sequences are SGHRS and YFSETQ. The CDR3 loop spans 14 amino acids. Trimming took off 0 bases at V and 5 bases at J, with 6 bases between the two ends. CDR3 region: CASSLGANNSPLHF. The CDR3 bases are TGCGCCAGCAGCTTGGGAGCGAATAATTCACCCCTCCACTTT.

This clonotype was counted many times. The CDR3 region is CSATPGGPGATQYF. CDR3 nucleotides: TGCAGTGCAACCCCGGGGGGCCCCGGGGCCACGCAGTATTTT. The J gene is TRBJ2-3, the V gene TRBV20-1, with a possible D match to TRBD2 (7 bases). Trimming pared 6 bases from V and 9 bases from J, leaving 22 bases between. The CDR3 runs 14 residues. Germline CDR1 and CDR2: DFQATT and SNEGSKA (reference sequence).

V and J are TRBV7-2 and TRBJ1-1; D not resolved. Trimming left V 0 bases short and J 2 bases short, with 10 bases between. The CDR3 is 15 amino acids. Germline V gene sequence: CDR1 SGHTA, CDR2 FQGNSA. This CDR3 reads CASSLAWATNTEAFF. The CDR3 bases are TGTGCCAGCAGCTTAGCGTGGGCCACTAACACTGAAGCTTTCTTT.

This clonotype was detected ten times or more. This chain uses TRBV10-2 with TRBJ2-7; 11 bases fit TRBD1. The CDR3 is made up of 15 amino acids. CDR1 and CDR2 (germline): WSHSY, SAAADI. Losses at the gene ends were 7 bases for V and 1 base for J; bases not matched to a gene: 6. The CDR3, as DNA: TGCGCCAGCACCTTCGGACAGGGGGCTTCCTACGAGCAGTACTTC. Amino acids: CASTFGQGASYEQYF.

V gene TRBV5-1 combines with J gene TRBJ2-1; 10 bases match TRBD1. Germline trimming cut 5 bases from V and 2 bases from J; bases unmatched to any gene: 7. Germline CDR1 is SGHRS and CDR2 is YFSETQ. This CDR3 comprises 16 residues. This CDR3 reads CASSRTGTGAYNEQFF. For the CDR3, the DNA is TGCGCCAGCAGTCGCACCGGGACAGGGGCCTACAATGAGCAGTTCTTC.

This clonotype was picked up many times. The CDR3 protein is CASSQDRFTDTQYF. In nucleotides, the CDR3 is TGTGCCAGCAGCCAAGATCGTTTCACAGATACGCAGTATTTT. The chain joins TRBV4-2 to TRBJ2-3; D gene ambiguous. The V gene lost 0 bases and the J gene lost 2 bases, with 6 bases spanning the gap. This CDR3 has 14 amino acids. Germline-derived CDR1 and CDR2 are LGHNA and YNFKEQ.

This clonotype appeared many times. The V gene is TRBV4-2, the J gene TRBJ2-2, with 8 nucleotides matching TRBD1. Germline V gene sequence: CDR1 LGHNA, CDR2 YNFKEQ. The V segment lost 4 bases and the J segment 4 bases; nucleotides outside the gene matches: 14. This CDR3 has 18 residues. CDR3 residues: CASSLLLSRGHSTGELFF. The CDR3 nucleotides are TGTGCCAGCAGCCTACTTTTGTCCAGGGGGCATTCCACCGGGGAGCTGTTTTTT.

This clonotype turned up a few times. The genes are TRBV20-1 and TRBJ2-3, with 9 bases that match TRBD2. The CDR3 extends over 16 amino acids. Unmatched junction bases numbered 14, after V lost 6 bases and J lost 4 bases. Germline CDR1 is DFQATT and CDR2 is SNEGSKA (reference sequence). CDR3: CSAPNPPSGDPDTQYF. DNA of the CDR3: TGCAGTGCCCCAAACCCCCCTAGCGGGGATCCAGATACGCAGTATTTT.

There are many counts of this clonotype. The J gene is TRBJ2-3, the V gene TRBV6-1; D call uncertain. Germline CDR1 MNHNS, CDR2 SASEGT. This CDR3 is 10 amino acids long. The CDR3 coding sequence is TGTGGCCTGAGCACAGATACGCAGTATTTT. This sequence encodes CGLSTDTQYF.

This clonotype was recorded once. This chain connects TRBV7-8 to TRBJ1-2, with a tentative D call TRBD1 (6 bases). The CDR3 runs to 18 residues. The germline gives CDR1 SGHVS, CDR2 FQNEAQ. V gave up 5 bases and J gave up 1 base, with 23 bases separating them. The CDR3 sequence is CASSPTGSGLVDNYGYTF. Written as DNA, the CDR3 is TGTGCCAGCAGCCCAACAGGGTCAGGCTTAGTGGATAACTATGGCTACACCTTC. The variable domain in full, completed from reference TRBV7-8 and TRBJ1-2, reads GAGVSQSPRYKVAKRGQDVALRCDPISGHVSLFWYQQALGQGPEFLTYFQNEAQLDKSGLPSDRFFAERPEGSVSTLKIQRTQQEDSAVYLCASSPTGSGLVDNYGYTFGSGTRLTVV.

The V call is TRBV18, the J call TRBJ1-1; a weak D match, TRBD1 (5 bases). The CDR3 is 13 amino acids. Trimming stripped 6 bases from V and 3 bases from J, with 11 bases between. CDR1 and CDR2 from the germline V gene are KGHSH and LQKENI. CDR3 protein: CASSSGGDTEAFF. The DNA of the CDR3 is TGTGCCAGCTCGTCAGGAGGGGACACTGAAGCTTTCTTT.

This chain connects TRBV20-1 to TRBJ2-5, with TRBD1 matching over 10 bases. CDR1 is DFQATT and CDR2 is SNEGSKA in the germline V gene (reference sequence). The junction had 8 bases not matched to a gene; V was cut back by 0 bases and J by 4 bases. This CDR3 is built from 16 residues. The CDR3 coding sequence is TGCAGTGCTAGAGACTGGACAGGGGGAAGTGGAGAGACCCAGTACTTC. Protein product: CSARDWTGGSGETQYF.